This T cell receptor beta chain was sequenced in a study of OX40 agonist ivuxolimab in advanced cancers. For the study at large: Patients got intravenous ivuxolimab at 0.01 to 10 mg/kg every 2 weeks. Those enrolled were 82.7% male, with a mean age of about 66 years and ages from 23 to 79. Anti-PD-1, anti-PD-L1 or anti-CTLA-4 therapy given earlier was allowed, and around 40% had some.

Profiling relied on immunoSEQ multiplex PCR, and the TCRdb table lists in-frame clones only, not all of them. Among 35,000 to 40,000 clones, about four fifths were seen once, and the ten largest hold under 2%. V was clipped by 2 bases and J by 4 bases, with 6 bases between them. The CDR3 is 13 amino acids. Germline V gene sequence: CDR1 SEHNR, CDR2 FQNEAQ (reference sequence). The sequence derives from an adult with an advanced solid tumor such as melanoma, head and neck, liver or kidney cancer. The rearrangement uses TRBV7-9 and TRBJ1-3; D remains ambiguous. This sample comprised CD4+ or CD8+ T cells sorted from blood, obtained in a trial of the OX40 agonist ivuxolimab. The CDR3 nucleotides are TGTGCCAGCAGCTTAATCAGCGGAAACACCATATATTTT. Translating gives CASSLISGNTIYF.